The T cell receptor beta chain described here comes from a study of blood T cell repertoires in COVID-19. About the research overall: COVID-19 samples, acute and convalescent, were from the United States, Italy and Spain.

Generated by immunoSEQ multiplex PCR, the TCRdb table keeps only in-frame clones and is missing some. The sample yields about 47,000 clones, approximately 85% seen once. This CDR3 has 14 residues. Between the trimmed V and J ends, which lost 6 bases and 5 bases, there was a span of 14 bases. Looked up from germline, CDR1 is KGHSH and CDR2 is LQKENI. This receptor was taken from a man aged 50 to 60 with active COVID-19. The sample comprised peripheral blood. The chain couples TRBV18 to TRBJ1-5; D might be TRBD1 (5 bases). CDR3 protein: CASSPGGGDQPQHF. DNA of the CDR3: TGTGCCAGCTCTCCCGGCGGGGGGGATCAGCCCCAGCATTTT.